This TCR beta chain stems from a study of OX40 agonist ivuxolimab in advanced cancers. V was shortened by 4 bases and J by 0 bases, with 16 bases between the two germline ends. Germline V gives CDR1 SEHNR, CDR2 FQNEAQ (reference sequence). This CDR3 comprises 16 residues. Assay: immunoSEQ multiplex PCR; the TCRdb copy retains only in-frame clones and omits some. Among tens of thousands of clones listed, approximately 86% were seen once. The receptor was derived from an adult with an advanced solid tumor such as melanoma, head and neck, liver or kidney cancer. The chain recombines TRBV7-9 with TRBJ2-7; TRBD2 is a possible D gene (5 bases). The sample here was CD4+ or CD8+ T cells sorted from blood, taken in a trial of the OX40 agonist ivuxolimab. The CDR3 region has the DNA TGTGCCAGCAGCTCACAAAAAACCGGGGACTCCTACGAGCAGTACTTC. This codes for CASSSQKTGDSYEQYF.